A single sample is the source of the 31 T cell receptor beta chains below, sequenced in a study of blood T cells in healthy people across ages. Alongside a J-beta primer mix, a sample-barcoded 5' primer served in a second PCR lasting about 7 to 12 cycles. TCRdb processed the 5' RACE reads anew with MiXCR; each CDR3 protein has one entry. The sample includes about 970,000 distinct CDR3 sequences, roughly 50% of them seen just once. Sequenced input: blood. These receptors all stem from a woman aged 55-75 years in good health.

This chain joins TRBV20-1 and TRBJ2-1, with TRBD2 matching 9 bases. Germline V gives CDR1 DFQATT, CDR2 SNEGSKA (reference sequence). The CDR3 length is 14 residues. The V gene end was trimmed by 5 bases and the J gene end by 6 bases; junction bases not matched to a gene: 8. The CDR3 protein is CSAPAAGGPNEQFF. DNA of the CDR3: TGCAGTGCTCCCGCAGCGGGAGGCCCCAATGAGCAGTTCTTC.

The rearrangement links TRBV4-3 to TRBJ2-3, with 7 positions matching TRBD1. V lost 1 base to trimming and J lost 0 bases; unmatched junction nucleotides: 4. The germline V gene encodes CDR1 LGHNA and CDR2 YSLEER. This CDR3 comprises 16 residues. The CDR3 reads CASSQGNRGSTDTQYF. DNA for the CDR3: TGCGCCAGCAGCCAAGGAAACAGGGGTAGCACAGATACGCAGTATTTT.

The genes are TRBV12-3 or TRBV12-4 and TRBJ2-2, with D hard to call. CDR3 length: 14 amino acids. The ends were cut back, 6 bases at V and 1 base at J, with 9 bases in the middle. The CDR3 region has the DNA TGTGCCAGCAGGCTTCGTGGGAACACCGGGGAGCTGTTTTTT. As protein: CASRLRGNTGELFF.

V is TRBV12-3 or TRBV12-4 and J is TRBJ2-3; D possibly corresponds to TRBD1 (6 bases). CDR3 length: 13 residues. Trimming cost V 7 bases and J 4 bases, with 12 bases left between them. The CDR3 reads CASTRQAADTQYF. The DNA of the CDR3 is TGTGCCAGCACCCGACAGGCTGCAGATACGCAGTATTTT.

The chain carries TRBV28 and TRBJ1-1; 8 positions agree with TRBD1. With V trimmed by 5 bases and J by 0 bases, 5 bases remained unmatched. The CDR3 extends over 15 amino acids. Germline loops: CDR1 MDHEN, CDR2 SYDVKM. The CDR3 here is CASSTPQGVNTEAFF. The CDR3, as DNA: TGTGCCAGCAGTACCCCACAGGGGGTGAACACTGAAGCTTTCTTT.

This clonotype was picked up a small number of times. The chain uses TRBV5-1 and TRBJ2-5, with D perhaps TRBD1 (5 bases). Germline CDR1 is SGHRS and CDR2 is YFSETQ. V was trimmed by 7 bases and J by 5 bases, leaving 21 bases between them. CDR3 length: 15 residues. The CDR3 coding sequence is TGCGCCAGCTACCTGCTGGGGCGGCTTGGGGAGACCCAGTACTTC. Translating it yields CASYLLGRLGETQYF.

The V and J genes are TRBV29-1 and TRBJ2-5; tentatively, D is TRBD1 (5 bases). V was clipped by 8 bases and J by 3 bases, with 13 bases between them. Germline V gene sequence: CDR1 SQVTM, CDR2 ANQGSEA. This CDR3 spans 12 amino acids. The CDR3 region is CSPLGPKETQYF. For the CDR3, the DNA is TGCAGCCCTTTGGGGCCGAAAGAGACCCAGTACTTC.

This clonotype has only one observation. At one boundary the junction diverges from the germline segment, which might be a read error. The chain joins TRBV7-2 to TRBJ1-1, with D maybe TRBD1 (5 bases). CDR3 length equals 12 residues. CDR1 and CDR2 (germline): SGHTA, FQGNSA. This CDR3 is CAGSWDGTEAFF. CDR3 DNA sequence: TGTGCCGGCAGCTGGGACGGCACTGAAGCTTTCTTT.

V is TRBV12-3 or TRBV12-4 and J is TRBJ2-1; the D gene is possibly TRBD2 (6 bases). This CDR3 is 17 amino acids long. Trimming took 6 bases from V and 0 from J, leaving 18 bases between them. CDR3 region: CASSPRDLLFSYNEQFF. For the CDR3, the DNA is TGTGCCAGCAGCCCCCGGGACTTATTATTCTCCTACAATGAGCAGTTCTTC.

CDR3 sequence reads: CASSLSPGPATNEKLFF. In DNA, the CDR3 is TGTGCCAGCAGTTTATCACCAGGGCCAGCAACTAATGAAAAACTGTTTTTT. This rearrangement joins TRBV27 to TRBJ1-4, with a possible D match to TRBD1 (5 bases). Per the germline V gene, CDR1 is MNHEY and CDR2 is SMNVEV (reference sequence). The CDR3 sequence is 17 residues long. V lost 0 bases to trimming and J lost 0 bases, with 11 bases between them.

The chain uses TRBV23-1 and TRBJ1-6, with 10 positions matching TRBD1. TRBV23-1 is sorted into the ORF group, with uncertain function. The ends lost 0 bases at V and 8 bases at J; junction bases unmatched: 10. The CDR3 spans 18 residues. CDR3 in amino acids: CASSQSPDRGGFHSPLHF. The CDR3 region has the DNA TGCGCCAGCAGTCAATCCCCGGACAGGGGGGGCTTTCATTCACCCCTCCACTTT.

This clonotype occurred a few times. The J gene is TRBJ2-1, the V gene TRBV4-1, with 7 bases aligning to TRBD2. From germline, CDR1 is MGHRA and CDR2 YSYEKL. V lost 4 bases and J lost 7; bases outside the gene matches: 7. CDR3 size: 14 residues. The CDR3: CASSRKTSPNEQFF. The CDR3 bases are TGCGCCAGCAGCCGTAAGACTAGCCCTAATGAGCAGTTCTTC.

The CDR3 coding sequence is TGTGCCAGCAGGGCAGAGAATAATTCACCCCTCCACTTT. This sequence encodes CASRAENNSPLHF. The V gene is TRBV2, the J gene TRBJ1-6; D is undetermined. The CDR3 runs to 13 residues. From germline, CDR1 is SNHLY and CDR2 FYNNEI. V dropped 6 bases and J dropped 5 bases, with 8 bases sitting between them.

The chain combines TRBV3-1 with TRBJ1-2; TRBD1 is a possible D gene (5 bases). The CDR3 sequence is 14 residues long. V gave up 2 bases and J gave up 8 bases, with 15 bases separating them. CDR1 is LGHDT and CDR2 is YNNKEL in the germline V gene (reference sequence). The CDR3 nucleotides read TGTGCCAGCAGCCAAAAACAGGAGGCGAGGGGCTACACCTTC. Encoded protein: CASSQKQEARGYTF.

The CDR3 sequence is CAISESQLGGVGEQYF. The CDR3, as DNA: TGTGCCATCAGTGAGTCTCAGCTGGGAGGGGTGGGGGAGCAGTACTTC. The V and J genes are TRBV10-3 and TRBJ2-4; 7 positions agree with TRBD2. V lost 0 bases and J lost 13; bases outside the gene matches: 15. Germline V gene lookup returns CDR1 ENHRY and CDR2 SYGVKD. The length of the CDR3 is 16 residues.

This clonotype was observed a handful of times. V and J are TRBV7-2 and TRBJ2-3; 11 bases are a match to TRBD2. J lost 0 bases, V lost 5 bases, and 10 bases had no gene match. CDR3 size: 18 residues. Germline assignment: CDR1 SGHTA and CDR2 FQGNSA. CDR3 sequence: CASSQRTSGYSSTDTQYF. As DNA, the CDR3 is TGTGCCAGCAGCCAAAGGACTAGCGGGTACTCTAGCACAGATACGCAGTATTTT.

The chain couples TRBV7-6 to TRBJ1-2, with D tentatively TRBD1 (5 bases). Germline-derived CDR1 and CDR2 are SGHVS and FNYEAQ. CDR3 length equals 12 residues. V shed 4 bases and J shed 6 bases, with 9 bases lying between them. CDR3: CASSSGTDGYTF. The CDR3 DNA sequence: TGTGCCAGCAGCTCCGGGACGGATGGCTACACCTTC.

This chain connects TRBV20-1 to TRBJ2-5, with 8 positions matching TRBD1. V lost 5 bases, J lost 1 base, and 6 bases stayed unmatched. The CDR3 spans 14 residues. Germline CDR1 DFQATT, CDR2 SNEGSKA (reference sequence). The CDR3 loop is CSAEDRDFQETQYF. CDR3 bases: TGCAGTGCTGAGGACAGGGACTTCCAAGAGACCCAGTACTTC.

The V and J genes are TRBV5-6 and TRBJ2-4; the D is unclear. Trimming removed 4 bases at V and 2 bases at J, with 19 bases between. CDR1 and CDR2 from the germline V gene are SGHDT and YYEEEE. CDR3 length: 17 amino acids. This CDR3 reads CASSRLIQAETKNIQYF. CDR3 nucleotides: TGTGCCAGCAGCCGTCTAATCCAGGCCGAGACCAAAAACATTCAGTACTTC.

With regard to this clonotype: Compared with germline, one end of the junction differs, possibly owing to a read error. The CDR3 here is CASSSSDGWTGANVPTF. The CDR3 DNA follows: TGTGCCAGCAGTTCCTCGGACGGGTGGACTGGGGCCAACGTCCCGACTTTC. The chain has TRBV28 and TRBJ2-6; D may match TRBD1 or TRBD2 (5 bases each). The germline V gene encodes CDR1 MDHEN and CDR2 SYDVKM. This CDR3 region has 17 residues.

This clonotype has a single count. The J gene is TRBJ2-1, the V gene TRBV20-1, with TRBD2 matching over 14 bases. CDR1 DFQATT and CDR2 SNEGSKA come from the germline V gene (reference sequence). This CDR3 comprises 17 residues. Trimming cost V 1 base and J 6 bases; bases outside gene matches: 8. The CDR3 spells CSARGGTSGSVSNEQFF. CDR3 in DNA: TGCAGTGCTAGAGGCGGGACTAGCGGGAGTGTTAGCAATGAGCAGTTCTTC.

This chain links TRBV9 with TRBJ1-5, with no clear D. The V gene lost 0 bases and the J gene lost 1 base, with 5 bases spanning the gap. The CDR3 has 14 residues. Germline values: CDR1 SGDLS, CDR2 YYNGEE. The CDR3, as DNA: TGTGCCAGCAGCGTAGAAGCGAGCAATCAGCCCCAGCATTTT. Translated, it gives CASSVEASNQPQHF.

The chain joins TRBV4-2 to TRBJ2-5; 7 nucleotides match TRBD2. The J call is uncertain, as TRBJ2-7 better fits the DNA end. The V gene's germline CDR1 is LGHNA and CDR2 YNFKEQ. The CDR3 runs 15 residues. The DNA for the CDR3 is TGTGCCAGCAGCCAAGCGGCGGGAGTGGGCTACGAGCAGTACTTC. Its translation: CASSQAAGVGYEQYF.

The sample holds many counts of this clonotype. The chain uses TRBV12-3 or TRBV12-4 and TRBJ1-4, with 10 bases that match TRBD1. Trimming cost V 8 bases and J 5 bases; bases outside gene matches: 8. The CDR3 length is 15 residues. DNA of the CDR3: TGTGCCAGCTCCCCGGGACAGGGGTTGAATGAAAAACTGTTTTTT. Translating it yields CASSPGQGLNEKLFF.

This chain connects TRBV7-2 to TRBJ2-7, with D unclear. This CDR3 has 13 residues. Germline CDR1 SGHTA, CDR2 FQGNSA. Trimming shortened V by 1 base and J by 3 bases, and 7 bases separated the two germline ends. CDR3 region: CASSLVGRYEQYF. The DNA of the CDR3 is TGTGCCAGCAGCTTAGTAGGGCGCTACGAGCAGTACTTC.

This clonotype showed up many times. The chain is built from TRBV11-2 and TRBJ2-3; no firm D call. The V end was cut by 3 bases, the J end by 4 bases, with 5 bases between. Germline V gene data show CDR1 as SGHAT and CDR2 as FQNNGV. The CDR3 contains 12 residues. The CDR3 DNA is TGTGCCAGCAGCTTCTTCCCAGATACGCAGTATTTT. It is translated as CASSFFPDTQYF.

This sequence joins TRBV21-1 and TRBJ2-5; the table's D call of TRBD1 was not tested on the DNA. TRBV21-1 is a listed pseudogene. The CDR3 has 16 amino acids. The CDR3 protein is CASSKDLSTDEETQYF. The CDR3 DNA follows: TGTGCCAGCAGCAAAGACTTGTCGACAGACGAAGAGACCCAGTACTTC.

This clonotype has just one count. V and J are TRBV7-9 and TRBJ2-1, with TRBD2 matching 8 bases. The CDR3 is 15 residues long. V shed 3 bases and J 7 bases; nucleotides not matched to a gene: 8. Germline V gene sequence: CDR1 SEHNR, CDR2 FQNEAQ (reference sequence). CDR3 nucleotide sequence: TGTGCCAGCAGCTTCATGACCAGCGGGAGAAATGAGCAGTTCTTC. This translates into CASSFMTSGRNEQFF.

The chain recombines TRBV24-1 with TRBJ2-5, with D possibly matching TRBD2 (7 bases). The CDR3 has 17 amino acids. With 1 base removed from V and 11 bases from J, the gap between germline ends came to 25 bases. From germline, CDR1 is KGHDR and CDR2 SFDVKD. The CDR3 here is CATSDLGGVAGTNEQYF. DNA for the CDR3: TGTGCCACCAGTGATTTAGGGGGGGTAGCAGGGACCAATGAGCAGTACTTC.

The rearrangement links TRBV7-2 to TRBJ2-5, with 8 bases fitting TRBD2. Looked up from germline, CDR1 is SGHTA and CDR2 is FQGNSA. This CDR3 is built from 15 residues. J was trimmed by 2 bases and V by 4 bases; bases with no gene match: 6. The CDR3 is CASSSGGRYQETQYF. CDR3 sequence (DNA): TGTGCCAGCAGCTCGGGAGGGCGGTATCAAGAGACCCAGTACTTC.

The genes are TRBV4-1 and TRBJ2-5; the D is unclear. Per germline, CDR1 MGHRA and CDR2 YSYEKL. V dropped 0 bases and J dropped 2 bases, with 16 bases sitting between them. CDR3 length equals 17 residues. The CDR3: CASSQDPQVMGQETQYF. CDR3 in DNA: TGCGCCAGCAGCCAAGATCCGCAGGTGATGGGGCAAGAGACCCAGTACTTC.